Many counts were recorded for the clone carrying this T cell receptor beta chain. Germline V gives CDR1 DFQATT, CDR2 SNEGSKA (reference sequence). V gave up 5 bases and J gave up 2 bases; unmatched junction bases: 7. This CDR3 has 16 amino acids. Profiling of TCR beta VDJ combinations and CDR3 sequences used genomic DNA as template. From the reads, TCRdb called clonotypes with MiXCR, one entry per CDR3 protein. This table has 400,000 to 450,000 distinct CDR3 sequences, approximately 70% appearing once. This sample was included in a study of CD8+CD57+ T cells in acquired aplastic anemia. Study information: Isolated CD4+ and CD8+ cells, once sorted, yielded DNA averaging around 3.1 ug.

Sequenced sample: sorted CD4+, CD8+, or CD8+CD57+ T cells (not recorded which) from PBMCs. The clonotype originates from a human donor in good health, serving as a control. V gene TRBV20-1 combines with J gene TRBJ1-6; 9 positions match TRBD1. DNA for the CDR3: TGCAGTGCTCCGGACAGGGGTGAGACCTATAATTCACCCCTCCACTTT. Translation gives CSAPDRGETYNSPLHF.